The clone carrying this T cell receptor (beta chain) was picked up a small number of times. The use of a sample-barcoded 5' primer and a J-beta primer mix characterized a second PCR of roughly 6 to 11 cycles. TCRdb reprocessed the 5' RACE reads via MiXCR and lists one record per CDR3 protein. The sample has approximately 800,000 distinct CDR3 sequences, around 36% seen once. This record comes from a study of blood T cells in healthy people across ages. Germline assignment: CDR1 SGHRS and CDR2 YFSETQ. CDR3 length: 14 residues. Trimming cost V 3 bases and J 4 bases; bases outside gene matches: 5. The sequencing input was blood. The sequence derives from a young man in good health. The chain carries TRBV5-1 and TRBJ2-3, with TRBD1 matching 7 bases. The CDR3, as DNA: TGCGCCAGCAGCTACAACACAGGGGCAGATACGCAGTATTTT. As protein: CASSYNTGADTQYF. The complete variable domain, with remaining parts taken from reference TRBV5-1 and TRBJ2-3, reads KAGVTQTPRYLIKTRGQQVTLSCSPISGHRSVSWYQQTPGQGLQFLFEYFSETQRNKGNFPGRFSGRQFSNSRSEMNVSTLELGDSALYLCASSYNTGADTQYFGPGTRLTVL.